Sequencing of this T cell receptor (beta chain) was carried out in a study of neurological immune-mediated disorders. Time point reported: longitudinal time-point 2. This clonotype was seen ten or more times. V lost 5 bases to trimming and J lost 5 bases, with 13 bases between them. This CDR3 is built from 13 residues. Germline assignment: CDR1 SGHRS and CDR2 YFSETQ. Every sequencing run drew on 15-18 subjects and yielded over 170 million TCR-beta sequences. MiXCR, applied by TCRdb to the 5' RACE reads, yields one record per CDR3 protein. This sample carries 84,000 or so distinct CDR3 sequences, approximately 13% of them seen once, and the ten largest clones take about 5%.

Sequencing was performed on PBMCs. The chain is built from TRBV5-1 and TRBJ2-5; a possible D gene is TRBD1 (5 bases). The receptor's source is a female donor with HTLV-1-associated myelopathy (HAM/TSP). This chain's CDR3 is CASSERGRETQYF. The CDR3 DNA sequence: TGCGCCAGCAGTGAAAGGGGTAGGGAGACCCAGTACTTC.